These T cell receptor beta chains were read from a single sample in a study of blood T cell repertoires in COVID-19. Clones were read by immunoSEQ multiplex PCR, and TCRdb kept only the in-frame ones, dropping some. In the table there are 350,000 or so clones, over 85% of which are singletons. What was sequenced was peripheral blood. The receptor source for this set is a woman between 55 and 75 years old with COVID-19, enrolled during active disease. Both conserved end residues are part of each CDR3. D genes are given only for firm matches.

J gene,D gene,V gene,CDR3 protein
TRBJ1-5,.,TRBV5-5,CASSQGGFNQPQHF
TRBJ2-5,TRBD1,TRBV5-1,CASSLGGTAAETQYF
TRBJ1-5,TRBD1,TRBV7-8,CASSGTGGAGNQPQHF
TRBJ2-1,TRBD2,TRBV28,CASSPSGSSYNEQFF
TRBJ1-5,.,TRBV4-1,CASSRSGAYVVNQPQHF
TRBJ1-2,.,TRBV6-2/TRBV6-3,CASSEQGYGYTF
TRBJ1-6,.,TRBV7-9,CAGRAGANSPLHF
TRBJ2-1,.,TRBV7-3,CASRKAGSYNEQFF
TRBJ1-5,TRBD1,TRBV5-1,CASSIGTGESQPQHF
TRBJ1-6,TRBD1,TRBV4-1,CASSQGDRGLSLSYNSPLHF
TRBJ2-3,.,TRBV5-1,CASNWGGGSTDTQYF
TRBJ1-1,TRBD1,TRBV10-2,CASRAGTGPAFF
TRBJ2-3,TRBD1,TRBV29-1,CSAPTQGATDTQYF
TRBJ1-1,.,TRBV4-2,CASSHPQGPTEAFF
TRBJ1-5,.,TRBV28,CASSLSRSNQPQHF
TRBJ1-5,.,TRBV2,CASSVGGGNQPQHF
TRBJ1-1,.,TRBV7-2,CASSSRDGGINTEAFF
TRBJ1-1,.,TRBV3-1/TRBV3-2,CASSLSSEAFF
TRBJ2-3,TRBD2,TRBV27,CASSLYAGGDTQYF
TRBJ2-5,TRBD2,TRBV5-1,CASSFSGGQETQYF
TRBJ1-5,TRBD1,TRBV6-1,CASSERDRGNQPQHF
TRBJ1-2,.,TRBV29-1,CSVDVGAYGYTF
TRBJ1-5,.,TRBV7-8,CASSQHIYEPQHF
TRBJ1-5,.,TRBV2,CASLPERASNQPQHF
TRBJ1-2,.,TRBV6-5,CASSYSQPREGGYTF
TRBJ1-5,.,TRBV6-6,CASSSLGGTNQPQHF
TRBJ1-5,TRBD1,TRBV7-2,CASSTRQGDFGQPQHF
TRBJ1-2,.,TRBV24-1,CATSDLELNYGYTF
TRBJ1-1,TRBD1,TRBV9,CASSVATGDTEAFF
TRBJ1-2,.,TRBV18,CASSPPSGDGKGYGYTF
TRBJ2-3,TRBD1,TRBV4-2,CASSPHRGRQDTQYF
TRBJ2-7,TRBD1,TRBV27,CASSPGTGGASGHEQYF
TRBJ1-1,.,TRBV25-1,CASSEYAVNTEAFF
TRBJ1-2,TRBD1,TRBV7-8,CASSLVQGGGYTF
TRBJ1-3,.,TRBV9,CASSVAVGRVSGNTIYF
TRBJ2-1,.,TRBV19,CASRPGLYNEQFF
TRBJ1-2,.,TRBV18,CASSLREGGYTF
TRBJ2-1,TRBD2,TRBV9,CASSSGLGSYNEQFF
TRBJ1-1,TRBD1,TRBV10-3,CAISTGAPNTEAFF
TRBJ1-2,.,TRBV28,CASRPGGAVGYTF
TRBJ1-3,.,TRBV6-5,CASRGVSGNTIYF